A single sample gave rise to the 20 T cell receptor beta chains below, sequenced in a study of blood T cells in healthy people across ages. Together with a sample-barcoded 5' primer, a J-beta primer mix was included in a second PCR lasting roughly 6 to 12 cycles. TCRdb used MiXCR to reprocess the 5' RACE reads, holding one entry per CDR3 protein. The table lists more than 900,000 distinct CDR3 sequences, about 29% of them singletons. These sequences were also reported in another study, on T cells of mothers and their children.

Material for sequencing was blood. Receptors originate from a woman in her 40s in good health.

V and J are TRBV28 and TRBJ2-2; D uncertain. Germline V gene data show CDR1 as MDHEN and CDR2 as SYDVKM. CDR3 length: 14 residues. V was pared by 4 bases and J by 4 bases, with 10 bases between. The CDR3 DNA reads as TGTGCCAGCAGTTCCTCTGGAGCCACCGGGGAGCTGTTTTTT. Protein sequence: CASSSSGATGELFF.

In this sample, this clonotype turned up many times. The J gene is TRBJ2-7, the V gene TRBV3-1; D perhaps matches TRBD1 (5 bases). V was trimmed by 6 bases and J by 0 bases, leaving 6 bases between them. The CDR3 loop spans 12 amino acids. CDR1 and CDR2 from the germline V gene are LGHDT and YNNKEL (reference sequence). CDR3 bases: TGTGCCAGCAGTGACAGCTCCTACGAGCAGTACTTC. The encoded protein is CASSDSSYEQYF.

This clonotype was counted only a few times. V and J are TRBV28 and TRBJ1-1; no clear D. V was shortened by 6 bases and J by 6 bases, with 11 bases between the two germline ends. Per germline, CDR1 MDHEN and CDR2 SYDVKM. The CDR3 extends over 12 amino acids. CDR3 coding DNA: TGTGCCAGCAGCCGGGTATCGGCTGAAGCTTTCTTT. Protein sequence: CASSRVSAEAFF.

In regard to this clonotype: This may be a read error: a much more frequent sequence differs by one nucleotide. The CDR3 DNA is TGTGCCAGCAGCCCGGACAGTCTTGGGGCCAACGTCCGGACTTTC. It translates to CASSPDSLGANVRTF. The chain links TRBV12-3 or TRBV12-4 to TRBJ2-6; TRBD1 might be the D (6 bases). CDR3 size: 15 residues.

This chain connects TRBV13 to TRBJ2-7, with D unresolved. The DNA end is more similar to TRBJ2-5, so the J call may be wrong. Germline CDR1 reads PRHDT; CDR2 reads FYEKMQ (reference sequence). There are 14 residues in the CDR3. The CDR3 sequence is CASSSPRRQETQYF. DNA for the CDR3: TGTGCCAGCAGCTCGCCACGGCGCCAAGAGACCCAGTACTTC.

As to this clonotype: A much more abundant neighbour one base away suggests this may be a read error. The genes are TRBV7-2 and TRBJ2-7, with 8 bases that match TRBD2. The CDR3 is 16 amino acids. Germline CDR1 SGHTA, CDR2 FQGNSA. As DNA, the CDR3 is TGTGCCAACAGCTTAGCGGGGAGTAGCCCGAGCTACGAGCAGTACTTC. It specifies CANSLAGSSPSYEQYF.

There are many counts of this clonotype. V and J are TRBV12-3 or TRBV12-4 and TRBJ1-1; weak D call: TRBD1 (5 bases). The CDR3 is made up of 15 amino acids. Trimming took off 7 bases at V and 6 bases at J, with 21 bases between the two ends. The CDR3 reads CASTRAAQGNPEAFF. Written as DNA, the CDR3 is TGTGCCAGCACTCGAGCGGCCCAGGGAAACCCTGAAGCTTTCTTT.

This clonotype came up a few times. A much more abundant neighbour one base away suggests this may be a read error. The rearrangement links TRBV20-1 to TRBJ2-1; the match to TRBD2 covers 15 bases. This CDR3 is built from 15 residues. J gave up 10 bases and V 2 bases, and 6 bases lay outside the gene matches. The germline V gene encodes CDR1 DFQATT and CDR2 SNEGSKA (reference sequence). The CDR3 spells CSARSGTSGGFEQFF. The CDR3 nucleotides are TGCAGTGCTAGATCTGGGACTAGCGGGGGGTTCGAGCAGTTCTTC.

J is TRBJ2-1 and V is TRBV24-1; TRBD2 is a possible D gene (6 bases). CDR1 KGHDR and CDR2 SFDVKD come from the germline V gene. This CDR3 has 13 amino acids. V dropped 3 bases and J dropped 12 bases, with 14 bases sitting between them. This CDR3 reads CATSDPLRGWQFF. CDR3 in DNA: TGTGCCACCAGTGATCCTCTTCGGGGGTGGCAGTTCTTC.

Comments on this clonotype: One end of the junction varies from germline; a read error may be responsible. V is TRBV12-3 or TRBV12-4 and J is TRBJ2-6, with D possibly TRBD1 on 5 matching bases. The CDR3 loop spans 16 amino acids. CDR3 nucleotide sequence: TGTGCCAGCAGTTTGGGGCAGAACTCTGGGGCCAACGTCCGGACTTTC. This translates into CASSLGQNSGANVRTF.

This clonotype was recorded at least ten times. The chain carries TRBV9 and TRBJ2-1; D unclear. V gave up 3 bases and J gave up 4 bases, with 14 bases separating them. Germline CDR1 is SGDLS and CDR2 is YYNGEE. The CDR3 extends over 15 amino acids. CDR3 sequence (DNA): TGTGCCAGCAGCGCTGACCACCGGCCGTACAATGAGCAGTTCTTC. The encoded protein is CASSADHRPYNEQFF.

This clonotype was seen only a few times. The chain employs TRBV5-1 and TRBJ1-1; no definite D call. The CDR3 extends over 15 amino acids. The V end lost 4 bases, the J end lost 4 bases, and 17 bases lay between the germline ends. Looked up from germline, CDR1 is SGHRS and CDR2 is YFSETQ. DNA for the CDR3: TGCGCCAGCAGCGGGGAAATCAGGAGTGGCACTGAAGCTTTCTTT. This codes for CASSGEIRSGTEAFF. The entire variable domain, with the rest obtained from reference TRBV5-1 and TRBJ1-1, is as follows: KAGVTQTPRYLIKTRGQQVTLSCSPISGHRSVSWYQQTPGQGLQFLFEYFSETQRNKGNFPGRFSGRQFSNSRSEMNVSTLELGDSALYLCASSGEIRSGTEAFFGQGTRLTVV.

This clonotype appeared many times. The chain couples TRBV7-2 to TRBJ2-3; 11 bases line up with TRBD2. The length of the CDR3 is 15 residues. Germline assignment: CDR1 SGHTA and CDR2 FQGNSA. Trimming cost V 5 bases and J 4 bases; bases outside gene matches: 5. The CDR3 loop is CASSPSGLAADTQYF. The CDR3 bases are TGTGCCAGCAGCCCCTCGGGACTAGCGGCAGATACGCAGTATTTT.

The genes are TRBV9 and TRBJ2-3, with 9 bases that match TRBD1. The CDR3 runs 17 residues. In germline, CDR1 is SGDLS, CDR2 YYNGEE. V shed 3 bases, J shed 0 bases, and the junction held 8 bases outside the gene matches. The DNA for the CDR3 is TGTGCCAGCAGCGCTGCCGTGACAGGGGGAAGCACAGATACGCAGTATTTT. Encoded protein: CASSAAVTGGSTDTQYF.

This chain connects TRBV20-1 to TRBJ1-1; 7 bases match TRBD1. V lost 5 bases to trimming and J lost 2 bases; unmatched junction nucleotides: 2. This CDR3 spans 12 amino acids. Germline loops: CDR1 DFQATT, CDR2 SNEGSKA (reference sequence). CDR3 protein: CSADRVNTEAFF. The CDR3 bases are TGCAGTGCTGACAGGGTTAACACTGAAGCTTTCTTT.

In regard to this clonotype: A clone one base away is much larger, so this may be a read error. J is TRBJ2-1 and V is TRBV12-3 or TRBV12-4, with 9 positions matching TRBD2. This CDR3 comprises 16 residues. The ends lost 4 bases at V and 2 bases at J; junction bases unmatched: 6. CDR3 in amino acids: CASSSSLAGPYNEQFF. Here the CDR3 DNA reads TGTGCCAGCAGTTCCAGCCTAGCGGGGCCCTACAATGAGCAGTTCTTC.

This clonotype has a handful of counts. V gene TRBV7-9 combines with J gene TRBJ1-2, with D perhaps TRBD1 (5 bases). V was clipped by 4 bases and J by 6 bases, with 15 bases between them. This CDR3 has 14 residues. CDR1 SEHNR and CDR2 FQNEAQ come from the germline V gene (reference sequence). The CDR3 DNA reads TGTGCCAGCAGCTACCTAACCCAGGGTCATGGCTACACCTTC. Amino acids: CASSYLTQGHGYTF.

The chain combines TRBV20-1 with TRBJ1-6, with D possibly TRBD1 on 6 matching bases. This CDR3 region has 15 residues. The V gene lost 3 bases and the J gene lost 9 bases, with 18 bases spanning the gap. In germline, CDR1 is DFQATT, CDR2 SNEGSKA (reference sequence). The chain's CDR3 is CSARIRGLRGSPLHF. In DNA, the CDR3 is TGCAGTGCTAGGATCCGGGGGCTTAGGGGTTCACCCCTCCACTTT.

This chain uses TRBV7-8 with TRBJ2-4; 9 positions agree with TRBD1. Matching the DNA end better, TRBJ2-7 makes the J call doubtful. Looked up from germline, CDR1 is SGHVS and CDR2 is FQNEAQ. This CDR3 is built from 15 residues. CDR3 loop: CASSPNRGRLGEQYF. CDR3 nucleotide sequence: TGTGCCAGCAGCCCAAACAGGGGGCGCCTGGGCGAGCAGTACTTC.

In its sample, this clonotype was seen many times. This rearrangement joins TRBV7-3 to TRBJ2-3; 10 bases fit TRBD2. V lost 0 bases and J lost 3; bases outside the gene matches: 3. From germline, CDR1 is SGHTA and CDR2 FQGTGA. CDR3 length: 16 amino acids. The CDR3 DNA reads as TGTGCCAGCAGCTTAACGGCTAGCGGGGGTACAGATACGCAGTATTTT. It translates to CASSLTASGGTDTQYF.